The clone carrying this T cell receptor (beta chain) has ten or more counts. The record originates from a study of regulatory T cells in long-lasting Graves disease. Described time point: persistent/refractory GD, antithyroid drugs over 5 years with positive TRAb. PBMCs provided the RNA from which the TCR library was made. According to the study, TCR beta libraries were built with iRepertoire HTBI primers and CDR3-region Arm-PCR. Each CDR3 protein gets one entry after TCRdb re-called the multiplex PCR reads with MiXCR. The profile shows hundreds of thousands of distinct CDR3 sequences, around 20% of them singletons. The TCR comes from a female donor with Graves disease. The sample was peripheral blood mononuclear cells (PBMCs), taken when the disease was refractory, from a patient treated with antithyroid drugs.

CDR3 DNA: TGTGCCAGCAGTGAAATCTCTGGAGTGTTGACGGAGCAGTACTTC. Encoded protein: CASSEISGVLTEQYF. The chain combines TRBV6-1 with TRBJ2-7; D is uncertain. The V and J ends lost 2 bases and 7 bases respectively, with 18 bases between them. The germline gives CDR1 MNHNS, CDR2 SASEGT. The CDR3 loop spans 15 amino acids.